This is a list of T cell receptor beta chains from one sample in a study of long-term antiretroviral therapy in people with HIV. Repertoires were generated with immunoSEQ multiplex PCR, while TCRdb's copy carries only in-frame clones and drops some. The sample includes about 24,000 clones, over 80% of them seen just once. The material sequenced was unsorted PBMCs, taken approximately 4.1 years after starting antiretroviral therapy. These receptors all stem from a man aged 30 to 39 with HIV. Each CDR3 is given with its conserved first and last residue. A D gene is named only where the DNA matches it firmly. Size is stated for part of the rows, as once, few or many counts, or as a class when the clone is expanded.

v_gene	abundance	d_gene	j_gene	CDR3nt	CDR3aa
TRBV2	NA	NA	TRBJ2-7	TGTGCCAGCAGGGGGGTCCGCCCCGGATGGCAGTACTTC	CASRGVRPGWQYF
TRBV5-1	NA	TRBD1	TRBJ2-5	TGCGCCAGCAGCTTGGCAGGACAGGCCGGGGAGACCCAGTACTTC	CASSLAGQAGETQYF
TRBV2	NA	TRBD1	TRBJ2-5	TGTGCCAGCAACCCGGACAGGGGTGAGACCCAGTACTTC	CASNPDRGETQYF
TRBV29-1	NA	NA	TRBJ1-5	TGCAGCGTTTGGTTGGGGGGCAATCAGCCCCAGCATTTT	CSVWLGGNQPQHF
TRBV7-9	NA	NA	TRBJ2-3	TGTGCCAGCAGCTTAGAGAGTTCAGATACGCAGTATTTT	CASSLESSDTQYF
TRBV27	NA	NA	TRBJ2-3	TGTGCCAGCAGTGCCTCTCTTAGGGGAGATACGCAGTATTTT	CASSASLRGDTQYF
TRBV28	medium-sized	NA	TRBJ2-7	TGTGCCAGCAGTTTCGTGGGGTACGAGCAGTACTTC	CASSFVGYEQYF
TRBV7-9	NA	NA	TRBJ1-1	TGTGCCAGCAGCTTATGGGAACAGGTGGGGACTGAAGCTTTCTTT	CASSLWEQVGTEAFF
TRBV7-2	NA	TRBD1	TRBJ1-5	TGTGCCAGCAGCTTAGGACAGGGAAGCAATCAGCCCCAGCATTTT	CASSLGQGSNQPQHF
TRBV19	NA	NA	TRBJ1-6	TGTGCCAGTAGTATGGGGAGCTCCTATAATTCACCCCTCCACTTT	CASSMGSSYNSPLHF
TRBV19	NA	NA	TRBJ1-1	TGTGCCAGTACTCCCCAAAGGGTATGGAACACTGAAGCTTTCTTT	CASTPQRVWNTEAFF
TRBV28	NA	NA	TRBJ2-7	TGTGCCAGCAGTTTCGGCATTGGATACGAGCAGTACTTC	CASSFGIGYEQYF
TRBV30	NA	NA	TRBJ2-1	TGTGCCTGGAGTCCGACTAGAAACAATGAGCAGTTCTTC	CAWSPTRNNEQFF
TRBV6-5	once	NA	TRBJ2-3	TGTGCCACCAAGAGGGACGGGGATACGCAGTATTTT	CATKRDGDTQYF
TRBV6-1	NA	NA	TRBJ1-5	TGTGCCAGCAGTGTTGGGGATGGCGGTCAGCCCCAGCATTTT	CASSVGDGGQPQHF
TRBV10-3	NA	TRBD2	TRBJ2-1	TGTGCCATCAGAGCGGGAGGGCCGCGCAATGAGCAGTTCTTC	CAIRAGGPRNEQFF
TRBV5-5	NA	NA	TRBJ1-2	TGTGCCAGCAGCTTACGACAAGGGGGGGACTATGGCTACACCTTC	CASSLRQGGDYGYTF
TRBV11-2	NA	TRBD2	TRBJ2-7	TGTGCCAGCAGCCTACTAGCGGGAGAGGTCTACGAGCAGTACTTC	CASSLLAGEVYEQYF
TRBV4-2	NA	NA	TRBJ1-1	TGTGCCAGCAGCCAAGATTTCCGGCCCGGTCGTATGAACACTGAAGCTTTCTTT	CASSQDFRPGRMNTEAFF
TRBV6-5	NA	NA	TRBJ2-7	TGTGCCAGCAGTTACCAGGGGGGTTCTACGTCCGAGCAGTACTTC	CASSYQGGSTSEQYF
TRBV5-1	NA	NA	TRBJ1-1	TGCGCCAGCAGCTTAGGGGCGGCGGACACTGAAGCTTTCTTT	CASSLGAADTEAFF
TRBV27	few	TRBD1	TRBJ1-1	TGTGCCAGCAGTCAAGCGGGCAGGGGGATGACTGAAGCTTTCTTT	CASSQAGRGMTEAFF
TRBV5-1	NA	TRBD1	TRBJ2-5	TGCGCCAGCAGTTCGGACAGGCCGCCCTTTGGGACCCAGTACTTC	CASSSDRPPFGTQYF